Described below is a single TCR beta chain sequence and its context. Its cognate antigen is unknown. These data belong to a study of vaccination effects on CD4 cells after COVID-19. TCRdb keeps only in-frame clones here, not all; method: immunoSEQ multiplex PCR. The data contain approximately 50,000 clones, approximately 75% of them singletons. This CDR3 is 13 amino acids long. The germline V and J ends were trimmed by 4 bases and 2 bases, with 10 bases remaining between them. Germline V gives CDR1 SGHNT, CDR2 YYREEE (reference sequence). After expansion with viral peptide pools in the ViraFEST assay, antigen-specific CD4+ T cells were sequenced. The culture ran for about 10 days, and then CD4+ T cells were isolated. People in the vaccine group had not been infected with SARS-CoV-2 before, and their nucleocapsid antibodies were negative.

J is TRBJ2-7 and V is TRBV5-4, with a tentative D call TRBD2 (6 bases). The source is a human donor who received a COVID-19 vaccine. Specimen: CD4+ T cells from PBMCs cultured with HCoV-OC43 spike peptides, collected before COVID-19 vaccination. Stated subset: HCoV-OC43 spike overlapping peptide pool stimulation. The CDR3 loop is CASSPGLTYEQYV. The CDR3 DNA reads TGTGCCAGCAGCCCGGGACTGACCTACGAGCAGTACGTC.